The entry below gives a single T cell receptor beta chain sequence along with its context. The antigen is unknown. Deletions cut 4 bases from V and 2 bases from J, with 14 bases between. The CDR3 has 15 residues. Germline CDR1 and CDR2: LNHNV and YYDKDF (reference sequence). These data originate in a study of cytomegalovirus exposure and HLA in healthy donors. Study-level points and caveats: The study listed around 150 cytomegalovirus-associated TCR beta chains.

The PCR contained 60 Vbeta and 13 Jbeta primers. Sequencing used immunoSEQ multiplex PCR; TCRdb keeps in-frame clones, though not all of them. The sample contains tens of thousands of clones, about 78% of which appear only once. The gene calls are TRBV15 and TRBJ2-5; weak D call: TRBD2 (6 bases). Sequencing was done on a sample of PBMCs. This receptor was taken from a woman aged 40 to 50 in good health and CMV-seropositive. As DNA, the CDR3 is TGTGCCACCAGCACCACTGTGGGGGGACAAGAGACCCAGTACTTC. Protein sequence: CATSTTVGGQETQYF.